Reported below is one TCR beta chain. The sample originates from a study of blood T cell repertoires in COVID-19. The overall study: COVID-19 samples collected from the United States, Italy and Spain covered acute and convalescent phases.

Germline-derived CDR1 and CDR2 are LNHDA and SQIVND (reference sequence). The CDR3 has 15 amino acids. The junction had 7 bases not matched to a gene; V was cut back by 3 bases and J by 8 bases. As handled by the study authors: Scientists estimated how many nucleated cells there were by amplifying reference gene primers. The method was immunoSEQ multiplex PCR; TCRdb's version includes in-frame clones alone and lacks a portion of them. Clone size and the V and J calls come from that table; the DNA yielded D and trimming. The profile shows around 130,000 clones, approximately 84% of them singletons. V and J are TRBV19 and TRBJ2-1; 10 nucleotides agree with TRBD1. The sequence was obtained from a woman aged 50 to 60 who had recovered from COVID-19. Sequences were obtained from peripheral blood. CDR3 DNA sequence: TGTGCCAGTAGTATGAGGGACAGGGGAATCGATGAGCAGTTCTTC. Amino acid sequence: CASSMRDRGIDEQFF.